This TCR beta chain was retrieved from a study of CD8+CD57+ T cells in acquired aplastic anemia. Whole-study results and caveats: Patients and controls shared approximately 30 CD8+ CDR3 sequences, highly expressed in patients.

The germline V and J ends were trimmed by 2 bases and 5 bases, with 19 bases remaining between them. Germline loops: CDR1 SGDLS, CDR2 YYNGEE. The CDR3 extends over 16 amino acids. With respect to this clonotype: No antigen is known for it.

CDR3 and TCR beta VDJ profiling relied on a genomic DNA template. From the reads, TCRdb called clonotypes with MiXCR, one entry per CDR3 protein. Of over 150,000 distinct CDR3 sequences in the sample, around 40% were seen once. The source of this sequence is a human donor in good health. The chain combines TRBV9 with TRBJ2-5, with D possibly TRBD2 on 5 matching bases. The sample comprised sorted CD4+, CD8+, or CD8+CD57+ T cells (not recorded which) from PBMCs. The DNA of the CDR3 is TGTGCCAGCAGCGTGGGAGAAACTAGTTTTCTTGAGACCCAGTACTTC. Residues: CASSVGETSFLETQYF.